This TCR beta chain was documented in a study of control samples from healthy donors and cancer patients (dated by TCRdb to the early 2020s). Notes on this clone: Its antigen is unknown. It has no much larger one-base neighbor in the sample; base qualities were not kept.

The library was obtained by the immunoSEQ multiplex PCR assay. In TCRdb, the immuneACCESS table is reduced to in-frame sequences with V and J assigned. These tables do not hold every clone; where another copy was compared, an unresolved V gene accounts for under half, and the others remain unexplained. The table for this sample lists around 150,000 clones; under 96% of them were counted only once. 0.95% to 1.1% of the sample lies in the top ten. This receptor was identified in a woman in her 30s in good health. Specimen: blood.

Here is the DNA: TGTGCCAGCAGCCCTGGGACAACCGCAACTAATGAAAAACTGTTTTTT. Protein translation: CASSPGTTATNEKLFF. This chain joins TRBV7-6 to TRBJ1-4; perhaps TRBD1 is the D gene, with 6 bases matching. The CDR3 covers 16 residues, taking in both the cysteine and the phenylalanine. This entry keeps only the CDR3 DNA: 48 bases, framed from base 1. Cut back by 5 bases and 0 bases, the V and J ends lie 13 bases apart. As encoded in the germline V gene, CDR1 is SGHVS while CDR2 is FNYEAQ. Reference TRBV7-6 and TRBJ1-4 proteins supply the regions before and after the CDR3; the full variable domain is: GAGVSQSPRYKVTKRGQDVALRCDPISGHVSLYWYRQALGQGPEFLTYFNYEAQQDKSGLPNDRFSAERPEGSISTLTIQRTEQRDSAMYRCASSPGTTATNEKLFFGSGTQLSVL.